A single sample is the source of the 15 T cell receptor beta chains below, sequenced in a study of control samples from healthy donors and cancer patients. Assay used: immunoSEQ multiplex PCR; TCRdb lists only in-frame clones, some missing. The data show approximately 20,000 clones, about 82% seen once. Sequenced material: PBMCs. The receptors shown here come from an older woman with colorectal cancer.

The chain combines TRBV2 with TRBJ2-1, with D perhaps TRBD2 (6 bases). Germline V gene sequence: CDR1 SNHLY, CDR2 FYNNEI. This CDR3 has 13 amino acids. The V end lost 7 bases, the J end lost 7 bases, and 14 bases lay between the germline ends. This chain's CDR3 is CASKEGSWNEQFF. The CDR3 bases are TGTGCCAGCAAGGAGGGGTCTTGGAATGAGCAGTTCTTC.

This sequence joins TRBV6-5 and TRBJ1-1, with D perhaps TRBD1 (5 bases). CDR3 length equals 13 residues. The V and J ends lost 6 bases and 2 bases respectively, with 10 bases between them. In germline, CDR1 is MNHEY, CDR2 SVGAGI. The CDR3 DNA reads TGTGCCAGCAGCCCGGGACGAAACACTGAAGCTTTCTTT. Protein: CASSPGRNTEAFF.

V is TRBV7-2 and J is TRBJ1-2; D gene uncertain. Germline V CDR1 and CDR2: SGHTA, FQGNSA. The V end was cut by 2 bases, the J end by 4 bases, with 2 bases between. The CDR3 has 11 amino acids. The CDR3 region is CASSLTYGYTF. DNA for the CDR3: TGTGCCAGCAGCTTAACCTATGGCTACACCTTC.

V and J are TRBV27 and TRBJ1-1; no clear D gene. The CDR3 consists of 14 residues. V lost 3 bases, J lost 1 base, and 9 bases lay in between. CDR1 and CDR2 (germline): MNHEY, SMNVEV (reference sequence). The CDR3 is CASSFGSGNTEAFF. CDR3 coding DNA: TGTGCCAGCAGTTTTGGCAGCGGGAACACTGAAGCTTTCTTT.

The genes are TRBV3-1 (or the pseudogene TRBV3-2) and TRBJ2-5; maybe TRBD2 (6 bases). V lost 3 bases, J lost 10 bases, and 21 bases lay in between. The CDR3 has 15 residues. From germline, CDR1 is LGHDT and CDR2 YNNKEL (reference sequence). DNA for the CDR3: TGTGCCAGCAGCCAGTGGGGGGATAACAGATGGGACCAGTACTTC. Amino acids: CASSQWGDNRWDQYF.

The V and J genes are TRBV5-6 and TRBJ2-4, with 7 bases lining up with TRBD1. Germline V gene lookup returns CDR1 SGHDT and CDR2 YYEEEE. J gave up 1 base and V 4 bases, and 14 bases lay outside the gene matches. The CDR3 sequence is 18 residues long. CDR3: CASSPQGSQLRAKNIQYF. CDR3 nucleotide sequence: TGTGCCAGCAGCCCACAGGGGTCACAGCTCCGGGCCAAAAACATTCAGTACTTC.

This rearrangement joins TRBV6-5 to TRBJ2-2; no definite D call. The CDR3 runs to 12 residues. Germline CDR1 MNHEY, CDR2 SVGAGI. Trimming left V 10 bases short and J 4 bases short, with 10 bases between. CDR3 sequence: CATKYATGELFF. The CDR3 DNA reads as TGTGCCACCAAGTATGCCACCGGGGAGCTGTTTTTT.

The chain employs TRBV11-3 and TRBJ2-1; 15 bases fit TRBD2. The CDR3 length is 18 residues. The junction had 6 bases not matched to a gene; V was cut back by 0 bases and J by 6 bases. Germline values: CDR1 SGHNT, CDR2 YENEEA. DNA for the CDR3: TGTGCCAGCAGCTTAGATTTGGCGGGACTAGCGGGAGGCAATGAGCAGTTCTTC. Protein product: CASSLDLAGLAGGNEQFF.

The chain carries TRBV4-3 and TRBJ2-7; weak D call: TRBD2 (6 bases). CDR3 length: 18 residues. The V gene's germline CDR1 is LGHNA and CDR2 YSLEER. V was shortened by 1 base and J by 3 bases, with 22 bases between the two germline ends. The CDR3 spells CASSQVRGTRGFFYEQYF. CDR3 DNA: TGCGCCAGCAGCCAAGTGAGAGGGACTCGAGGATTTTTCTACGAGCAGTACTTC.

The rearrangement links TRBV7-9 to TRBJ2-7; D possibly corresponds to TRBD2 (5 bases). Germline V gene lookup returns CDR1 SEHNR and CDR2 FQNEAQ (reference sequence). The CDR3 extends over 13 amino acids. The V end lost 5 bases, the J end lost 3 bases, and 11 bases lay between the germline ends. CDR3 sequence reads: CASSHPAGYEQYF. CDR3 in DNA: TGTGCCAGCAGCCACCCCGCGGGCTACGAGCAGTACTTC.

The genes are TRBV7-9 and TRBJ1-1, with 8 nucleotides matching TRBD1. This CDR3 is 16 amino acids long. V dropped 5 bases and J dropped 3; count of bases not matched to a gene: 11. Germline V CDR1 and CDR2: SEHNR, FQNEAQ (reference sequence). The CDR3 region has the DNA TGTGCCAGCAGCCCCAAGACAGGGGAAGATGACACTGAAGCTTTCTTT. It encodes CASSPKTGEDDTEAFF.

This sequence joins TRBV4-3 and TRBJ2-5, with unresolved D. CDR1 and CDR2 (germline): LGHNA, YSLEER. This CDR3 is 14 amino acids long. With 0 bases removed from V and 1 base from J, the gap between germline ends came to 6 bases. CDR3 loop: CASSQEAIQETQYF. CDR3 bases: TGCGCCAGCAGCCAAGAAGCTATCCAAGAGACCCAGTACTTC.

This chain joins TRBV7-9 and TRBJ1-2; no clear D gene. Germline V gene sequence: CDR1 SEHNR, CDR2 FQNEAQ (reference sequence). V was pared by 1 base and J by 7 bases, with 4 bases between. CDR3 length: 11 residues. In DNA, the CDR3 is TGTGCCAGCAGCTTAGAGGGTGGCTACACCTTC. Its protein is CASSLEGGYTF.

The V and J genes are TRBV18 and TRBJ2-2, with D perhaps matching TRBD1 or TRBD2 (5 bases each). The CDR3 is 15 amino acids. Germline CDR1 is KGHSH and CDR2 is LQKENI. V dropped 6 bases and J dropped 1 base, with 12 bases sitting between them. The CDR3 DNA reads as TGTGCCAGCTCGGGGACCCTAGGGAACACCGGGGAGCTGTTTTTT. It specifies CASSGTLGNTGELFF.

The chain recombines TRBV5-8 with TRBJ2-5, with D tentatively TRBD2 (5 bases). Trimming removed 0 bases at V and 7 bases at J, with 10 bases between. The CDR3 consists of 13 residues. In germline, CDR1 is SGHTS, CDR2 YDEGEE. CDR3 protein: CASSLGSGRTQYF. CDR3 nucleotide sequence: TGTGCCAGCAGCTTGGGTTCGGGAAGGACCCAGTACTTC. The full variable domain, rest sourced from reference TRBV5-8 and TRBJ2-5, is EAGVTQSPTHLIKTRGQQATLRCSPISGHTSVYWYQQALGLGLQFLLWYDEGEERNRGNFPPRFSGRQFPNYSSELNVNALELEDSALYLCASSLGSGRTQYFGPGTRLLVL.